This T cell receptor beta chain is drawn from a study of T cell repertoires in cytomegalovirus infection. Study-level results: Adding up the frequency of public TCR beta families identified people who carried CMV plus the relevant HLA.

V lost 1 base, J lost 2 bases, and 11 bases lay in between. This CDR3 spans 15 amino acids. This clonotype was seen at least ten times. Its antigen is undetermined. TCRdb re-called the reads through MiXCR, storing one row per CDR3 protein. The table shows nearly 450,000 distinct CDR3 sequences, with 31% occurring only once. The material sequenced was PBMCs. The TCR comes from a human donor in good health (CMV status not recorded). Some clones in this sample may be carry-over from other donors' samples. The rearrangement joins TRBV12-3 or TRBV12-4 to TRBJ1-2, with D perhaps TRBD1 (5 bases). The CDR3 DNA follows: TGTGCCAGCAGTTTAGACGGTCGGGGGAACTATGGCTACACCTTC. Translation gives CASSLDGRGNYGYTF.